This T cell receptor (beta chain) stems from a study of T cell clonality in common variable immunodeficiency. Findings of the study overall: CVID patient heterogeneity limited repertoire-clinical complication correlations. Common variable immunodeficiency TCR beta sequences reportedly had fewer deletions and N-nucleotide insertions. CVID subjects showed higher TCRbeta clonality than healthy controls.

Per germline, CDR1 KGHSH and CDR2 LQKENI. With 8 bases removed from V and 4 bases from J, the gap between germline ends came to 14 bases. The CDR3 loop spans 13 amino acids. The protocol was immunoSEQ multiplex PCR, while the TCRdb copy is restricted to in-frame clones and leaves out a portion. Altogether some 22,000 clones were found in the sample, and no singletons occur. For this clone: Its antigen is not known. The read halts 3 residues ahead of the CDR3 end, with the missing end drawn from the germline J gene. The sample holds other DNA sequences that translate to the same CDR3.

CVID meant reduced serum IgG, IgA and/or IgM plus specific antibody deficiency. CVID subjects were neither ill nor on immunomodulatory or immunosuppressive medication at sampling. This sequence joins TRBV18 and TRBJ1-2; D is possibly TRBD1 (6 bases). Sequencing used peripheral blood mononuclear cells. The clonotype was recovered from a human donor with common variable immunodeficiency. CDR3 in amino acids: CASGPGTTYGYTF. The CDR3 bases that were read are TGTGCCAGCGGGCCCGGGACAACCTATGGC.